This TCR beta chain was profiled in a study of blood T cell repertoires in COVID-19. The germline gives CDR1 MNHEY, CDR2 SMNVEV (reference sequence). CDR3 length: 15 residues. With 1 base removed from V and 5 bases from J, the gap between germline ends came to 14 bases. Repertoires were generated with immunoSEQ multiplex PCR, while TCRdb's copy carries only in-frame clones and drops some. The data hold about 300,000 clones, with 70% to 90% observed a single time. The rearrangement uses TRBV27 and TRBJ2-5; weak D call: TRBD1 (6 bases). The TCR comes from a man between 18 and 29 years old who had recovered from COVID-19. Sequencing was done on a sample of peripheral blood. The CDR3 here is CASSLWAGDKETQYF. DNA for the CDR3: TGTGCCAGCAGTTTATGGGCAGGGGATAAGGAGACCCAGTACTTC.